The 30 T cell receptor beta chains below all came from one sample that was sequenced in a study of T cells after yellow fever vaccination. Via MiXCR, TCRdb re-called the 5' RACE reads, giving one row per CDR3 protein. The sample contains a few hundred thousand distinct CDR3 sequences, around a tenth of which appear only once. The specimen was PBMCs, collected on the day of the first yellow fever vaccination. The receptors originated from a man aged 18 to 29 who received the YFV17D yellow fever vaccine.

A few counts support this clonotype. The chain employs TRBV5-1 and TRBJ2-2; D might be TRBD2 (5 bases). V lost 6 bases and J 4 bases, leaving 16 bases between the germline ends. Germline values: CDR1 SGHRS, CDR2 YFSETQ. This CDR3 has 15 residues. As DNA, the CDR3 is TGCGCCAGCACCTTACAAACGGGATCCACCGGGGAGCTGTTTTTT. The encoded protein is CASTLQTGSTGELFF.

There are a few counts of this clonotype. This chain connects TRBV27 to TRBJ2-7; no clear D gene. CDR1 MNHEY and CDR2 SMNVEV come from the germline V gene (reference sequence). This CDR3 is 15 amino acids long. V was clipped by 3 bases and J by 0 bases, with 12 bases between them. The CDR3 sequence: CASSFDRTDSYEQYF. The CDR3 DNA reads TGTGCCAGCAGTTTCGACCGAACGGACTCCTACGAGCAGTACTTC.

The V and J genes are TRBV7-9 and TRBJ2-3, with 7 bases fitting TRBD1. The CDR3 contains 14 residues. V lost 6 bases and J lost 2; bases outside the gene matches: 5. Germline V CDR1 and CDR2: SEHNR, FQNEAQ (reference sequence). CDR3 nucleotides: TGTGCCAGCAGAACCGGGACAGTCACAGATACGCAGTATTTT. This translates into CASRTGTVTDTQYF.

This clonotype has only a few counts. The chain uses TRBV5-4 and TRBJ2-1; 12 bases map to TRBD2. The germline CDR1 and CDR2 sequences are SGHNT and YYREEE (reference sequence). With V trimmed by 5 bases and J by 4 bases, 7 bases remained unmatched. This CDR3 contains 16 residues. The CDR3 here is CASRPNLAGGYNEQFF. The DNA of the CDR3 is TGTGCCAGCAGGCCCAACCTAGCGGGGGGGTACAATGAGCAGTTCTTC.

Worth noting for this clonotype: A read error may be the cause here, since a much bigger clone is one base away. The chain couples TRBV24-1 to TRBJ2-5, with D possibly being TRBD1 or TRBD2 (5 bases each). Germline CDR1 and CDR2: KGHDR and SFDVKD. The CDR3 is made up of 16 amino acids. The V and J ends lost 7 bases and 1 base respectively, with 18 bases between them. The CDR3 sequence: CATRELRARGQETQYF. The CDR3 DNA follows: TGTGCCACCAGAGAGCTCAGGGCGAGGGGCCAAGAGACCCAGTACTTC.

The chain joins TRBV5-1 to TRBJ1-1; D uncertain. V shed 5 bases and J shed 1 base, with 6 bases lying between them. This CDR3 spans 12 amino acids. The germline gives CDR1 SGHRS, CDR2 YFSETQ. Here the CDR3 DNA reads TGCGCCAGCAGGGAAAAGAACACTGAAGCTTTCTTT. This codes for CASREKNTEAFF.

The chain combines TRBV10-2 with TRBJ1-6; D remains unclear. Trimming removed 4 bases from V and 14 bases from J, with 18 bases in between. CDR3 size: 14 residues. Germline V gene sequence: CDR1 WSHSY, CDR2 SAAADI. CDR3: CASSGTPRRSSLHF. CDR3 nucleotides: TGCGCCAGCAGTGGGACCCCTAGGAGGTCATCCCTCCACTTT.

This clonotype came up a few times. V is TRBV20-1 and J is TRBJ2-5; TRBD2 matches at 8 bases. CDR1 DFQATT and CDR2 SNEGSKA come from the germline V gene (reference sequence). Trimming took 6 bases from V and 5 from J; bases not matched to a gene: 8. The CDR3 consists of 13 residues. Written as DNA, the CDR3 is TGCAGTGCCCCGGGACTAGGAGTGGAGACCCAGTACTTC. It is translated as CSAPGLGVETQYF.

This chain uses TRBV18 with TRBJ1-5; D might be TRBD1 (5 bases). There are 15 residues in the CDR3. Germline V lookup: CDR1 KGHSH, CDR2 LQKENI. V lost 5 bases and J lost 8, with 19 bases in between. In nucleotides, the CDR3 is TGTGCCAGCTCATTTAGCGTGGCAGGGATGGAGCCCCAGCATTTT. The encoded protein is CASSFSVAGMEPQHF.

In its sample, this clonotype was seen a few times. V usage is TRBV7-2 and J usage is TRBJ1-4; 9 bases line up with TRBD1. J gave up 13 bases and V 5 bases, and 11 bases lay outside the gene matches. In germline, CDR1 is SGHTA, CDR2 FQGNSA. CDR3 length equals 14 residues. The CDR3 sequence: CASSPGQGSLGLFF. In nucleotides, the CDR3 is TGTGCCAGCAGCCCGGGACAGGGTTCTTTGGGACTGTTTTTT.

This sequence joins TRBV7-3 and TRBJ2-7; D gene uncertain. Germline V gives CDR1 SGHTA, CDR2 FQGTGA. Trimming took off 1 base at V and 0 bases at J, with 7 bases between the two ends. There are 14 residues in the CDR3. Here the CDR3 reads CASSLKGNSYEQYF. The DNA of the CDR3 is TGTGCCAGCAGCTTAAAAGGCAACTCCTACGAGCAGTACTTC.

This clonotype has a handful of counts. The CDR3 nucleotides are TGTGCCAGCAGCTCCGGACGGCTCCTTAGGAATGAGCAGTTCTTC. It yields the protein CASSSGRLLRNEQFF. V gene TRBV7-8 combines with J gene TRBJ2-1; D gene unclear. The V end lost 4 bases, the J end lost 7 bases, and 17 bases lay between the germline ends. CDR1 is SGHVS, CDR2 FQNEAQ, per germline. The length of the CDR3 is 15 residues. The whole variable domain, remainder taken from reference TRBV7-8 and TRBJ2-1, is GAGVSQSPRYKVAKRGQDVALRCDPISGHVSLFWYQQALGQGPEFLTYFQNEAQLDKSGLPSDRFFAERPEGSVSTLKIQRTQQEDSAVYLCASSSGRLLRNEQFFGPGTRLTVL.

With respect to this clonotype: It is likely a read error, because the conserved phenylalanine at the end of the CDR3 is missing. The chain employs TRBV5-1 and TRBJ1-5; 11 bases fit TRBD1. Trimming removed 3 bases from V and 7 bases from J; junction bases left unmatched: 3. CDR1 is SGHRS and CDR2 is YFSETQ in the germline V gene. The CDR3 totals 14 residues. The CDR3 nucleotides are TGCGCCAGCAGCTACGGGACAGGGGGACAGCCCCAGCATTCT. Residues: CASSYGTGGQPQHS.

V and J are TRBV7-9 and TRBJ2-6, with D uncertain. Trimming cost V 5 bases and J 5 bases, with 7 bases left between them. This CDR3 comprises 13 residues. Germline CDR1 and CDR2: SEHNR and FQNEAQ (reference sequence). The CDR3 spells CASSPPRANVLTF. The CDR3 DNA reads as TGTGCCAGCAGCCCCCCCAGGGCCAACGTCCTGACTTTC.

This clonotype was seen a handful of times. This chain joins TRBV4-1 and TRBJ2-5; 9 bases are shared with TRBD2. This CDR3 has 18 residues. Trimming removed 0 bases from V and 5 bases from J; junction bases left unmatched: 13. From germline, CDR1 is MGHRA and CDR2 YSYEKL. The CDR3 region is CASSQDLPRGTSLETQYF. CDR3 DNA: TGCGCCAGCAGCCAAGATCTCCCCCGGGGGACTAGCTTGGAGACCCAGTACTTC.

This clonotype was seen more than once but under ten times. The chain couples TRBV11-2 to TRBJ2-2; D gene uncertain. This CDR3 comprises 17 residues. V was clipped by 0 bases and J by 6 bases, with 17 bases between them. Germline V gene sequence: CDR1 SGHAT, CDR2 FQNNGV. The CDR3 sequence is CASSLERSHSTPGELFF. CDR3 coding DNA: TGTGCCAGCAGCTTAGAAAGATCCCATTCTACCCCCGGGGAGCTGTTTTTT.

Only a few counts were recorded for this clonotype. CDR3 residues: CASSIVGTSRGSDTQYF. Written as DNA, the CDR3 is TGTGCCAGTAGTATAGTAGGGACTAGCAGGGGGTCAGATACGCAGTATTTT. This chain joins TRBV19 and TRBJ2-3; 9 nucleotides agree with TRBD2. Trimming removed 1 base from V and 4 bases from J; junction bases left unmatched: 9. Germline V gives CDR1 LNHDA, CDR2 SQIVND (reference sequence). CDR3 size: 17 residues.

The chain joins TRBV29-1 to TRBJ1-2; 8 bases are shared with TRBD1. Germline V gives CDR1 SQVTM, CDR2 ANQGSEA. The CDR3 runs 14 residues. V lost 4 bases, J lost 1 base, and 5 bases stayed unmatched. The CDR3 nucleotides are TGCAGCGTTGTCGGACAGGGCCTTAACTATGGCTACACCTTC. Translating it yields CSVVGQGLNYGYTF.

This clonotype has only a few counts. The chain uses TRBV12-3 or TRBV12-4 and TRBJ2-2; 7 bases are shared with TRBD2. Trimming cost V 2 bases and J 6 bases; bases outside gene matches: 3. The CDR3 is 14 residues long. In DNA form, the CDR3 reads TGTGCCAGCAGTTTAACTAGCGAGGCCGGGGAGCTGTTTTTT. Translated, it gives CASSLTSEAGELFF.

The CDR3 sequence: CASSLGVEQYF. The CDR3 DNA sequence: TGTGCCAGCTCTCTGGGGGTCGAGCAGTACTTC. The rearrangement links TRBV7-9 to TRBJ2-7; possibly TRBD1 or TRBD2 for D (5 bases each). This CDR3 has 11 amino acids. Germline V lookup: CDR1 SEHNR, CDR2 FQNEAQ (reference sequence). Deletions cut 8 bases from V and 6 bases from J, with 11 bases between.

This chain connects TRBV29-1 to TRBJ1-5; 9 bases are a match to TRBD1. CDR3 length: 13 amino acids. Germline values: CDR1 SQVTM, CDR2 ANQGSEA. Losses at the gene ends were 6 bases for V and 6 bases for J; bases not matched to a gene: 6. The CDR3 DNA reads TGCAGCGTGCCGGGACAGGGTCTTCAGCCCCAGCATTTT. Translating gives CSVPGQGLQPQHF.

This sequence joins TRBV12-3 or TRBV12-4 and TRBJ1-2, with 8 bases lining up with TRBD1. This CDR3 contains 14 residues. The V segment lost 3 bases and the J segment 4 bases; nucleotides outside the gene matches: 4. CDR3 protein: CASSFSDRVYGYTF. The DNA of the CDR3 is TGTGCCAGCAGTTTCTCGGACAGGGTCTATGGCTACACCTTC.

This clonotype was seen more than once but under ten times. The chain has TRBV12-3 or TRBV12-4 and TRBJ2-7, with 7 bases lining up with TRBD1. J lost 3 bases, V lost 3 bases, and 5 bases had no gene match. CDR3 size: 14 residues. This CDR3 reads CASSFRGDSYEQYF. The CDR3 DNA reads TGTGCCAGCAGTTTTAGAGGGGACAGCTACGAGCAGTACTTC.

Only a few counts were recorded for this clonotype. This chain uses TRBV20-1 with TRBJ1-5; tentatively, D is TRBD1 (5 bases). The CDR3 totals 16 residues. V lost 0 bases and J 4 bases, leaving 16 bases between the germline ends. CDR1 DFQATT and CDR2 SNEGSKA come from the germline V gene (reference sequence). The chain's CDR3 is CSARDLLRSGNQPQHF. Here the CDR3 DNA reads TGCAGTGCTAGAGATCTGCTCCGGTCAGGGAATCAGCCCCAGCATTTT.

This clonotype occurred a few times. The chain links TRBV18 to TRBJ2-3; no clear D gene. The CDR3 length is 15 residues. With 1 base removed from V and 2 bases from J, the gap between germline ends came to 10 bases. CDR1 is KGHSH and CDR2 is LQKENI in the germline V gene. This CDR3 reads CASSPLTRNTDTQYF. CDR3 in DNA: TGTGCCAGCTCACCACTCACCCGGAACACAGATACGCAGTATTTT.

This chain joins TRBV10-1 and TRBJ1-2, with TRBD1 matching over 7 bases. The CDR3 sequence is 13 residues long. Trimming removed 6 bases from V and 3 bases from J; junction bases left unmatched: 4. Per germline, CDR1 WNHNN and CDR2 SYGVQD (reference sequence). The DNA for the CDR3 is TGCGCCAGCAGCGCAGACAGGGACTATGGCTACACCTTC. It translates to CASSADRDYGYTF.

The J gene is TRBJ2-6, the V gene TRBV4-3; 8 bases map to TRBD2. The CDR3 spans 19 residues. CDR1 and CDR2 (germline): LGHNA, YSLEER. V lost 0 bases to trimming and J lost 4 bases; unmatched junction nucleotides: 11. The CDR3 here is CASSQEMAGGTAGANVLTF. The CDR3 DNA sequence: TGCGCCAGCAGCCAAGAAATGGCGGGGGGTACAGCCGGGGCCAACGTCCTGACTTTC.

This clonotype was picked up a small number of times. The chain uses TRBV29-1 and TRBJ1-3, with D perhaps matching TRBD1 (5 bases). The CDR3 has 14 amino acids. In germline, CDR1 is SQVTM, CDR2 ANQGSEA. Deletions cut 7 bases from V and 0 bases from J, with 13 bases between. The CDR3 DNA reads TGCAGCGCCAGGTGGGGCGTCTCTGGAAACACCATATATTTT. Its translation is CSARWGVSGNTIYF.

CDR3 DNA: TGTGCCAGTACCACCGGGACAGGGTTCCTCTCTGGAAACACCATATATTTT. Its protein product is CASTTGTGFLSGNTIYF. This sequence joins TRBV19 and TRBJ1-3, with 9 bases matching TRBD1. In germline, CDR1 is LNHDA, CDR2 SQIVND (reference sequence). With V trimmed by 7 bases and J by 0 bases, 10 bases remained unmatched. The CDR3 is 17 residues long.

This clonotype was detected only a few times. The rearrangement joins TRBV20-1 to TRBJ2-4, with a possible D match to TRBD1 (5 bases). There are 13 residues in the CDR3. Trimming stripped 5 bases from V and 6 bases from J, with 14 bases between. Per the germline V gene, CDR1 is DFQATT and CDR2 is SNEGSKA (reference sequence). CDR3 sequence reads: CSALVQDANIQYF. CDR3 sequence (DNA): TGCAGTGCTTTAGTACAGGATGCAAACATTCAGTACTTC.